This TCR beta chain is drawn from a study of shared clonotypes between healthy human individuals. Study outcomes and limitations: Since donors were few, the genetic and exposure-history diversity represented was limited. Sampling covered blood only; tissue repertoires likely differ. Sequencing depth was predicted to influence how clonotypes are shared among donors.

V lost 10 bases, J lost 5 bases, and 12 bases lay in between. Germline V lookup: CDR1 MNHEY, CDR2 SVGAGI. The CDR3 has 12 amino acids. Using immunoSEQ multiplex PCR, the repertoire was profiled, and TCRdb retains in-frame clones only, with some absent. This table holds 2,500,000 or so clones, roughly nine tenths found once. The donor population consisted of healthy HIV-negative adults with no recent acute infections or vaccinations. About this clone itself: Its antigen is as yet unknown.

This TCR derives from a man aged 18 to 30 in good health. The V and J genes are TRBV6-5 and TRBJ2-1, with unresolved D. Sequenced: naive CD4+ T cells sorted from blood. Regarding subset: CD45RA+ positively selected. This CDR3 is CAISPDNNEQFF. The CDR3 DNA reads TGTGCCATCTCACCAGACAACAATGAGCAGTTCTTC.